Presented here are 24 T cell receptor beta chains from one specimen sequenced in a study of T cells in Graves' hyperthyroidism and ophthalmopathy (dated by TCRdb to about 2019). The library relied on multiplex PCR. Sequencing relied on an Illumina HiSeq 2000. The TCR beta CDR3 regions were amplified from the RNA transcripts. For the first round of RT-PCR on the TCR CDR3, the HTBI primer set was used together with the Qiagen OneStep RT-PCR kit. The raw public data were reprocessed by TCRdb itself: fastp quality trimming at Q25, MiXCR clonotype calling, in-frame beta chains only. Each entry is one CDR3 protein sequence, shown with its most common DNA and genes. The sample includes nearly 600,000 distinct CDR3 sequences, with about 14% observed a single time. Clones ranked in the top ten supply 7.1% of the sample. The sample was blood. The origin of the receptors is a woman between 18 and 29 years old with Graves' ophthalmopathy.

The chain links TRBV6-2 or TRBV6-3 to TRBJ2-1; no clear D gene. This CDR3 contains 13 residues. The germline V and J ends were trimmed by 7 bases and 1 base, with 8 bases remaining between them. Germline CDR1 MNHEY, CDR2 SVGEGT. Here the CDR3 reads CASTPRSYNEQFF. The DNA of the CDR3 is TGTGCCAGCACCCCGAGATCCTACAATGAGCAGTTCTTC.

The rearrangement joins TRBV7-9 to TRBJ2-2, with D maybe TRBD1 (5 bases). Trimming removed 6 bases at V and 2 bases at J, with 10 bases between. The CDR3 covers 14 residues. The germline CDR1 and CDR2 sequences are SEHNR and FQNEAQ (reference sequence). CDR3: CASSPTDNTGELFF. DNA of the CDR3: TGTGCCAGCAGTCCGACAGACAACACCGGGGAGCTGTTTTTT.

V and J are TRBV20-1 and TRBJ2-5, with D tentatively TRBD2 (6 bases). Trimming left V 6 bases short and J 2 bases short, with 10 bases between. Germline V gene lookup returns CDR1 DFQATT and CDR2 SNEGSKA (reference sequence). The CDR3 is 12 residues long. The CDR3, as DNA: TGCAGTGCCGGAGGAGGGCAAGAGACCCAGTACTTC. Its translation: CSAGGGQETQYF.

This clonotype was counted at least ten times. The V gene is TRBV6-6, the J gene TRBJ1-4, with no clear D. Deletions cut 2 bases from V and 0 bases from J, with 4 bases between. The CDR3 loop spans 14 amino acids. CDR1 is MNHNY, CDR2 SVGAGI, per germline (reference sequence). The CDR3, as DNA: TGTGCCAGCAGTTACGGAACAACTAATGAAAAACTGTTTTTT. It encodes CASSYGTTNEKLFF.

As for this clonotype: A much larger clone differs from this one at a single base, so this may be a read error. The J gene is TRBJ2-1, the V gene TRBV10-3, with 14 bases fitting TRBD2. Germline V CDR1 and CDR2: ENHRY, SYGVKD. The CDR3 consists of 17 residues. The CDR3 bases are TGTGCCATCACGGCGACTAGCGGGGGGGACTCCTACAATGGGCAGTTCTTC. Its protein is CAITATSGGDSYNGQFF.

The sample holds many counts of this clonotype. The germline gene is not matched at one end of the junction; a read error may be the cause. CDR3 in DNA: TGTGCCACCAGCCTAGCGGGAGGGCCCGGAGATACGCAGTATTTT. Amino acids: CATSLAGGPGDTQYF. The rearrangement uses TRBV5-4 and TRBJ2-3; 12 nucleotides line up with TRBD2. The CDR3 contains 15 residues. In germline, CDR1 is SGHNT, CDR2 YYREEE (reference sequence).

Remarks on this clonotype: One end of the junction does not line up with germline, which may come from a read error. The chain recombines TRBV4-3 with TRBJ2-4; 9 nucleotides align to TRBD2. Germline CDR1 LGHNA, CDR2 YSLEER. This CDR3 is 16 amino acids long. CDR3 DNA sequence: TGCGCCAGCAGCCCACGGGGCGGGAGGGCCAAGAACATTCAGTACTTC. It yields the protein CASSPRGGRAKNIQYF.

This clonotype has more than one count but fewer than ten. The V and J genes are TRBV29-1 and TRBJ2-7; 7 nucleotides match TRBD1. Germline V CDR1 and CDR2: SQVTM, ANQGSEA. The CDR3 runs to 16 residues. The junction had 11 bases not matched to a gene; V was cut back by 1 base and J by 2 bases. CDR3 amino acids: CSVEAAGTDFTYEQYF. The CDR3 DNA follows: TGCAGCGTTGAAGCCGCCGGGACAGATTTCACCTACGAGCAGTACTTC.

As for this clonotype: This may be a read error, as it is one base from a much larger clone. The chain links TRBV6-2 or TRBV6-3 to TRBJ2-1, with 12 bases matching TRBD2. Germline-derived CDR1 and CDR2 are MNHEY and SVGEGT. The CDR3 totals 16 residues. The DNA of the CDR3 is TGTGCCAACAGTTACTTGACTAGCGGGAGCCCCAATGAGCAGTTCTTC. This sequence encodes CANSYLTSGSPNEQFF.

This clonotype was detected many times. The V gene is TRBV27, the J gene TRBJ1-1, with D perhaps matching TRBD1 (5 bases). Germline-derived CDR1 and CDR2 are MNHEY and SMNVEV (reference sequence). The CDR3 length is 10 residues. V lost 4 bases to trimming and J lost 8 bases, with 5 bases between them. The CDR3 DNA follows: TGTGCCAGCAGTTGGACAGAAGCTTTCTTT. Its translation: CASSWTEAFF.

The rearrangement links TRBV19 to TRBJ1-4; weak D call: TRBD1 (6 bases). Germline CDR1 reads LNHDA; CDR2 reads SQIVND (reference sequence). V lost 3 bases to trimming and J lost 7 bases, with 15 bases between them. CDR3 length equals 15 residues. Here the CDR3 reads CASSIMGQMGEKLFF. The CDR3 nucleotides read TGTGCCAGTAGTATTATGGGACAAATGGGTGAAAAACTGTTTTTT. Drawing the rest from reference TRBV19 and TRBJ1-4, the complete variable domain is DGGITQSPKYLFRKEGQNVTLSCEQNLNHDAMYWYRQDPGQGLRLIYYSQIVNDFQKGDIAEGYSVSREKKESFPLTVTSAQKNPTAFYLCASSIMGQMGEKLFFGSGTQLSVL.

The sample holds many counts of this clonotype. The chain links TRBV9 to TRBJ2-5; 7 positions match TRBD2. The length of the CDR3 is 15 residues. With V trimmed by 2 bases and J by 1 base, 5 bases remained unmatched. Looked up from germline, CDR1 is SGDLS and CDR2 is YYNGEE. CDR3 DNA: TGTGCCAGCAGCGTGGGAGGGACTCCCCAAGAGACCCAGTACTTC. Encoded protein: CASSVGGTPQETQYF. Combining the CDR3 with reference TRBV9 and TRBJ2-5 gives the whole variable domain DSGVTQTPKHLITATGQRVTLRCSPRSGDLSVYWYQQSLDQGLQFLIQYYNGEERAKGNILERFSAQQFPDLHSELNLSSLELGDSALYFCASSVGGTPQETQYFGPGTRLLVL.

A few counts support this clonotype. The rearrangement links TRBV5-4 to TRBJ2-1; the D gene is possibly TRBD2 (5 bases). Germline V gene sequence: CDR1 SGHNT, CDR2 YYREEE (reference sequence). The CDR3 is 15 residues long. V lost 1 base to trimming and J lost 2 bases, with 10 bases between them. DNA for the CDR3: TGTGCCAGCAGCTTGAACGGGATGGCCTACAATGAGCAGTTCTTC. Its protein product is CASSLNGMAYNEQFF. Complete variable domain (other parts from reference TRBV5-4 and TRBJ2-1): ETGVTQSPTHLIKTRGQQVTLRCSSQSGHNTVSWYQQALGQGPQFIFQYYREEENGRGNFPPRFSGLQFPNYSSELNVNALELDDSALYLCASSLNGMAYNEQFFGPGTRLTVL.

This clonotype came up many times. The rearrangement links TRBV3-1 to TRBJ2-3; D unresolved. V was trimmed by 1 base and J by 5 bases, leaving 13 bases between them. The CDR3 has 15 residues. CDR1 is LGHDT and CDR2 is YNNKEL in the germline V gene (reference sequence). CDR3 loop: CASSQGGERGDTQYF. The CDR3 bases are TGTGCCAGCAGCCAAGGAGGTGAAAGAGGAGATACGCAGTATTTT.

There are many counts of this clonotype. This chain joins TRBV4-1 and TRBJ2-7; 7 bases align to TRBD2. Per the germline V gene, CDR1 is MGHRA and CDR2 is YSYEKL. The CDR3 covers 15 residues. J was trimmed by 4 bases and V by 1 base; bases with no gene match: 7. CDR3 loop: CASSQVIGRDYEQYF. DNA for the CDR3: TGCGCCAGCAGCCAAGTGATAGGGAGGGATTACGAGCAGTACTTC.

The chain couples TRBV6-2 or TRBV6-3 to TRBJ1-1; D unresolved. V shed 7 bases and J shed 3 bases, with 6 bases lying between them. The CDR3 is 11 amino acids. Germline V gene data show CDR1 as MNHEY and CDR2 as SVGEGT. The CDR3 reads CASMLDTEAFF. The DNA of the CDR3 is TGTGCCAGCATGTTGGACACTGAAGCTTTCTTT.

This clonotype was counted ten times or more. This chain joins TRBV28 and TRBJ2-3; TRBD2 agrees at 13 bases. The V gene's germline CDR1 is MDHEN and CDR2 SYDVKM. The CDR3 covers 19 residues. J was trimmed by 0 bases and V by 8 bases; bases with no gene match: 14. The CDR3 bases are TGTGCCAGCCGCCGACCCGTGGGACTAGCGGGAACAAGCACAGATACGCAGTATTTT. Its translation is CASRRPVGLAGTSTDTQYF. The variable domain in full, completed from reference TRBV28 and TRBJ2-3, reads DVKVTQSSRYLVKRTGEKVFLECVQDMDHENMFWYRQDPGLGLRLIYFSYDVKMKEKGDIPEGYSVSREKKERFSLILESASTNQTSMYLCASRRPVGLAGTSTDTQYFGPGTRLTVL.

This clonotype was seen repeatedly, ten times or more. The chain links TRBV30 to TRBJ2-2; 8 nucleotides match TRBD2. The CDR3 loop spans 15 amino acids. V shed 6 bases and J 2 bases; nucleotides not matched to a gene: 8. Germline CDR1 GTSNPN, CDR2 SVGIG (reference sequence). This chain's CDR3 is CACAGLAVNTGELFF. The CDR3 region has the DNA TGTGCCTGTGCCGGACTAGCCGTTAACACCGGGGAGCTGTTTTTT.

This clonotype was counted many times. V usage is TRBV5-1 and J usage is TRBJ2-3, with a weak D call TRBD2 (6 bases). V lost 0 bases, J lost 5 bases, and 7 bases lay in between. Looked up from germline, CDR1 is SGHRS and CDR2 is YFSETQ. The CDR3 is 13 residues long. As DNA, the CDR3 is TGCGCCAGCAGCTTGGCGGGAGTAGATACGCAGTATTTT. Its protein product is CASSLAGVDTQYF.

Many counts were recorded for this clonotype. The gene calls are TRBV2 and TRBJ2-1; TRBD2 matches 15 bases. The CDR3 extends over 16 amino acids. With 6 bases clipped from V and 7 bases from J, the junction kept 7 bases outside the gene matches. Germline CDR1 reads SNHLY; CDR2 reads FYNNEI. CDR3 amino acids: CASRGGLAGGLNEQFF. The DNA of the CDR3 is TGTGCCAGCAGAGGAGGACTAGCGGGAGGGCTGAATGAGCAGTTCTTC.

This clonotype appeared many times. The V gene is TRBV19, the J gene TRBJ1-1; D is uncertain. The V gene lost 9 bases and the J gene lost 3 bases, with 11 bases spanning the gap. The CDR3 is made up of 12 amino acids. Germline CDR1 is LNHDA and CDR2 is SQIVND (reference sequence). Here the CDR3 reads CASGPADTEAFF. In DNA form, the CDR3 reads TGTGCCAGCGGCCCCGCGGACACTGAAGCTTTCTTT.

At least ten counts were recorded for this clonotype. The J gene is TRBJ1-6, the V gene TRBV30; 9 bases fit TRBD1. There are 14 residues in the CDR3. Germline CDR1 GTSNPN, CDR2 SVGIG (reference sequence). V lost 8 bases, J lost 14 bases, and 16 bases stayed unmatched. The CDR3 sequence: CAHRDRVLSSTLHF. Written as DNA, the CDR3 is TGTGCCCACCGGGACAGGGTCCTGTCGTCCACCCTCCACTTT. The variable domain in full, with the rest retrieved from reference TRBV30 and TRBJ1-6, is SQTIHQWPATLVQPVGSPLSLECTVEGTSNPNLYWYRQAAGRGLQLLFYSVGIGQISSEVPQNLSASRPQDRQFILSSKKLLLSDSGFYLCAHRDRVLSSTLHFGNGTRLTVT.

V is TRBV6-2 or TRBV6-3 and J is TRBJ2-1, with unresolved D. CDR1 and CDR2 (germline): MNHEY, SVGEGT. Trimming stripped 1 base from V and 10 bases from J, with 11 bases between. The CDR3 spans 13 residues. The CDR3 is CASSYWWDGEQFF. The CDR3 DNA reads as TGTGCCAGCAGTTACTGGTGGGATGGCGAGCAGTTCTTC.

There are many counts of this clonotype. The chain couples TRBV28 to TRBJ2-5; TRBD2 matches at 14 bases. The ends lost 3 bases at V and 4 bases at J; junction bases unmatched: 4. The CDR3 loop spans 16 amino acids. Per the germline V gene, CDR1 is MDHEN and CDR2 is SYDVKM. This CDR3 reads CASSFPGLAGAETQYF. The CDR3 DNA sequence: TGTGCCAGCAGTTTCCCGGGACTAGCGGGAGCAGAGACCCAGTACTTC.